This T cell receptor (beta chain) was recovered during a study of T cell responses to AZD1222 COVID-19 vaccine. The overall study: Second-dose recipients at about 4 or about 12 weeks were treated as one pooled group. General study points: White British people made up most donors, females outnumbered males, and clonal diversity was possibly underestimated. The study identified only a handful of AZD1222 recipients as seropositive at baseline. Repertoire samples came only from after the peak T cell response.

Profiled with immunoSEQ multiplex PCR; TCRdb holds only in-frame clones, not every one. The table lists about 120,000 clones, about 92% of them singletons. With respect to this clone: What it recognizes is unknown.

From germline, CDR1 is PRHDT and CDR2 FYEKMQ (reference sequence). CDR3 length equals 15 residues. V was trimmed by 2 bases and J by 5 bases, leaving 15 bases between them. The sequence was collected from an adult in good health. The source material was peripheral blood, sampled on day 0 of AZD1222 vaccination. This chain connects TRBV13 to TRBJ1-2; perhaps TRBD1 as D (5 bases). The CDR3 coding sequence is TGTGCCAGCAGCTTAAGGTCGACAGAAAAATATGGCTACACCTTC. This encodes CASSLRSTEKYGYTF.